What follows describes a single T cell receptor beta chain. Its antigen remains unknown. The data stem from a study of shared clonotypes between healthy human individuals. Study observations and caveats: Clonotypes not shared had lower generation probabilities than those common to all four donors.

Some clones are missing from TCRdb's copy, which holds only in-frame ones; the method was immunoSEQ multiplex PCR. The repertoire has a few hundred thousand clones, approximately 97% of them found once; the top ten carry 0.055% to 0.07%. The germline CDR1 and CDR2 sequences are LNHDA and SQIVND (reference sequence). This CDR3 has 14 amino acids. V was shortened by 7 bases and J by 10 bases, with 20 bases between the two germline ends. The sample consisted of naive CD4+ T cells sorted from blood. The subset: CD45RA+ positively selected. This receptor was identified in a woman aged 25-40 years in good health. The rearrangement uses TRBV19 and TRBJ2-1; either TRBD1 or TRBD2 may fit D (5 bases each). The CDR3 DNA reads TGTGCCAGTAAGCCCGGGACCCACCTGGGGGAGCAGTTCTTC. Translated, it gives CASKPGTHLGEQFF. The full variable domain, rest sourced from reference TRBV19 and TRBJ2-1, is DGGITQSPKYLFRKEGQNVTLSCEQNLNHDAMYWYRQDPGQGLRLIYYSQIVNDFQKGDIAEGYSVSREKKESFPLTVTSAQKNPTAFYLCASKPGTHLGEQFFGPGTRLTVL.